This T cell receptor (beta chain) comes out of a study of cytomegalovirus exposure and HLA in healthy donors. For the study at large: Samples from HLA-typed donors yielded about 85 million unique TCRs in an early data release.

With 6 bases clipped from V and 5 bases from J, the junction kept 9 bases outside the gene matches. In germline, CDR1 is KGHSH, CDR2 LQKENI. The length of the CDR3 is 14 residues. Both 60 Vbeta primers and 13 Jbeta primers went into the PCR. Assay used: immunoSEQ multiplex PCR; TCRdb lists only in-frame clones, some missing. The profile shows 75,000 to 90,000 clones, about three quarters of them singletons. The chain carries TRBV18 and TRBJ1-1; 7 positions match TRBD1. This TCR was sampled from a woman aged 35 to 49 in good health and CMV-seropositive. The sequenced sample was PBMCs. CDR3 in DNA: TGTGCCAGCTCCCCGACACAGGGGAATACTGAAGCTTTCTTT. As protein: CASSPTQGNTEAFF.